This record looks at one T cell receptor (beta chain) sequence and its context. Per the original data handling: Estimation of nucleated cell counts relied on the amplification of reference gene primers. Produced via immunoSEQ multiplex PCR; TCRdb's table is partial and in-frame only. The D gene and trimming were derived from the DNA, and the V and J assignments and clone size from that table. This table has approximately 220,000 clones, over 80% appearing once. Enrolled through a virtual design, the participants were between roughly 18 and 90 years of age and came from fewer than 30 US areas. This entry comes from a study of blood T cell repertoires in COVID-19. Overall study context: Samples representing acute and convalescent COVID-19 were sourced from the United States, Italy and Spain.

Germline CDR1 SGHDN, CDR2 FVKESK. V shed 5 bases and J shed 11 bases, with 21 bases lying between them. This CDR3 contains 14 residues. This receptor was taken from a woman in her 30s with acute COVID-19. This chain uses TRBV14 with TRBJ1-1; D is ambiguous. What was sequenced was PBMCs or T cells enriched from blood (not recorded which). This chain's CDR3 is CASSEKPRSTYAFF. The CDR3 region has the DNA TGTGCCAGCAGCGAGAAACCGCGGAGTACCTACGCTTTCTTT. The whole variable domain, filled in from reference TRBV14 and TRBJ1-1, reads EAGVTQFPSHSVIEKGQTVTLRCDPISGHDNLYWYRRVMGKEIKFLLHFVKESKQDESGMPNNRFLAERTGGTYSTLKVQPAELEDSGVYFCASSEKPRSTYAFFGQGTRLTVV.